These T cell receptor beta chains were read from a single sample in a study of blood T cell repertoires in COVID-19. Assay: immunoSEQ multiplex PCR; the TCRdb copy retains only in-frame clones and omits some. The sample carries about 300,000 clones, approximately 89% recorded once. The specimen was peripheral blood. Receptors were obtained from a woman aged 25 to 45 who had recovered from COVID-19. CDR3s include the opening cysteine and the closing phenylalanine or tryptophan. The D gene is left open where the match is weak. Clone size appears in some rows only: once, few, many, or a class for an expanded clone.

j_gene	abundance	d_gene	v_gene	CDR3aa	CDR3nt
TRBJ1-3	.	TRBD1	TRBV7-8	CASSLLGQGVQTLSGNTIYF	TGTGCCAGCAGCTTATTGGGACAGGGGGTGCAGACCCTCTCTGGAAACACCATATATTTT
TRBJ2-1	.	.	TRBV12-3/TRBV12-4	CASSPGLTGQFF	TGTGCCAGCAGTCCGGGACTGACCGGGCAGTTCTTC
TRBJ1-6	.	.	TRBV3-1/TRBV3-2	CASSQDPTGSPLHF	TGTGCCAGCAGCCAAGATCCCACAGGGTCACCCCTCCACTTT
TRBJ2-1	.	.	TRBV3-1/TRBV3-2	CASSQGEEGRQFF	TGTGCCAGCAGCCAAGGGGAGGAAGGGAGGCAGTTCTTC
TRBJ1-2	.	TRBD1	TRBV4-2	CASSQDATYDRGYGYTF	TGTGCCAGCAGCCAAGATGCTACCTACGACAGGGGATATGGCTACACCTTC
TRBJ2-1	.	.	TRBV11-3	CASSLEGARGGHNEQFF	TGTGCCAGCAGCTTAGAGGGGGCCAGGGGAGGGCACAATGAGCAGTTCTTC
TRBJ1-2	.	.	TRBV2	CASSDPRANYGYTF	TGTGCCAGCAGTGACCCCAGGGCCAACTATGGCTACACCTTC
TRBJ2-5	.	.	TRBV28	CASSLLRGTTQETQYF	TGTGCCAGCAGTCTACTGAGGGGGACGACCCAAGAGACCCAGTACTTC
TRBJ2-3	few	TRBD1	TRBV5-1	CASSLTGDSTDTQYF	TGCGCCAGCAGCTTGACAGGGGATAGCACAGATACGCAGTATTTT
TRBJ2-2	.	.	TRBV3-1/TRBV3-2	CASSSGAGELFF	TGTGCCAGCAGTTCGGGAGCCGGGGAGCTGTTTTTT
TRBJ2-1	.	TRBD2	TRBV27	CASSSPGLASLEQFF	TGTGCCAGCAGTTCACCGGGACTAGCATCCCTCGAGCAGTTCTTC
TRBJ1-4	once	.	TRBV30	CAWSSRDEKLFF	TGTGCCTGGAGTAGCAGGGATGAAAAACTGTTTTTT
TRBJ1-2	.	.	TRBV6-5	CASRYARDGTYGYTF	TGTGCCAGTCGATACGCGCGGGATGGAACCTATGGCTACACCTTC
TRBJ1-4	.	.	TRBV28	CASSPGQINEKLFF	TGTGCCAGCAGTCCCGGACAGATTAATGAAAAACTGTTTTTT
TRBJ2-6	.	.	TRBV5-4	CASTAIGQSSSGANVLTF	TGTGCCAGCACCGCAATCGGACAGAGCTCATCTGGGGCCAACGTCCTGACTTTC
TRBJ1-1	.	.	TRBV5-4	CASSPPTNTEAFF	TGTGCCAGCAGCCCGCCGACTAACACTGAAGCTTTCTTT
TRBJ1-6	.	.	TRBV3-1/TRBV3-2	CASSQDSGHVSSPLHF	TGTGCCAGCAGCCAAGATAGTGGGCATGTATCATCACCCCTCCACTTT
TRBJ2-7	.	TRBD1	TRBV2	CASRLDRGPYEQYF	TGTGCCAGCAGGCTAGACAGGGGCCCCTACGAGCAGTACTTC
TRBJ1-1	.	.	TRBV4-1	CASSREQGGTEAFF	TGCGCCAGCAGCCGCGAACAGGGCGGGACTGAAGCTTTCTTT
TRBJ1-4	.	TRBD1	TRBV30	CAWRSGTGVTNEKLFF	TGTGCCTGGAGGTCGGGGACAGGGGTTACTAATGAAAAACTGTTTTTT
TRBJ1-2	.	.	TRBV27	CASSLSGGGGRHGYTF	TGTGCCAGCAGTTTATCAGGCGGGGGAGGACGGCATGGCTACACCTTC
TRBJ2-3	.	.	TRBV12-3/TRBV12-4	CASTEGSTDTQYF	TGTGCCAGCACGGAGGGAAGCACAGATACGCAGTATTTT
TRBJ2-1	few	TRBD2	TRBV28	CASRIGGAKDEQFF	TGTGCCAGCAGGATCGGGGGGGCCAAGGATGAGCAGTTCTTC
TRBJ2-5	.	.	TRBV27	CASSFWQAIETQYF	TGTGCCAGCAGTTTCTGGCAGGCGATAGAGACCCAGTACTTC
TRBJ2-7	.	.	TRBV12-3/TRBV12-4	CASSLLVGSEQYF	TGTGCCAGCAGTTTACTAGTGGGTTCCGAGCAGTACTTC
TRBJ2-7	.	TRBD1	TRBV7-8	CASSLWTGGSNEQYF	TGTGCCAGCAGCTTATGGACAGGGGGATCCAACGAGCAGTACTTC
TRBJ2-7	.	TRBD1	TRBV5-4	CASYRRGQVSEQYF	TGTGCCAGCTATAGGAGGGGACAGGTCTCCGAGCAGTACTTC
TRBJ2-1	.	.	TRBV28	CASSSHSQMSNEQFF	TGTGCCAGCAGTTCCCACTCTCAAATGTCCAATGAGCAGTTCTTC
TRBJ2-7	.	.	TRBV4-2	CASSQDSGGTYEQYF	TGTGCCAGCAGCCAAGATAGCGGAGGGACCTACGAGCAGTACTTC
TRBJ2-7	few	.	TRBV7-2	CASSPSRTVNEQYF	TGTGCCAGCAGCCCCTCGCGGACTGTCAACGAGCAGTACTTC
TRBJ2-1	.	.	TRBV13	CASSSLLTNEQFF	TGTGCCAGCAGCTCCCTCCTAACCAATGAGCAGTTCTTC
TRBJ1-5	.	.	TRBV6-2/TRBV6-3	CASSDYGGNQPQHF	TGTGCCAGCAGTGACTACGGGGGCAATCAGCCCCAGCATTTT